This passage covers 14 T cell receptor beta chains from one sample sequenced in a study of OX40 agonist ivuxolimab in advanced cancers. Profiled with immunoSEQ multiplex PCR; TCRdb holds only in-frame clones, not every one. The sample holds about 15,000 clones, about three quarters seen once. Sequencing used CD4+ or CD8+ T cells sorted from blood, obtained in a trial of the OX40 agonist ivuxolimab. The receptors originated from an adult with an advanced solid tumor such as melanoma, head and neck, liver or kidney cancer.

This chain connects TRBV11-3 to TRBJ1-1; D gene uncertain. V was cut by 5 bases and J by 0 bases, with 13 bases left in between. Germline V gives CDR1 SGHNT, CDR2 YENEEA. This CDR3 spans 15 amino acids. Written as DNA, the CDR3 is TGTGCCAGCAGCGCCAGAAGGGCTTTGAACACTGAAGCTTTCTTT. It encodes CASSARRALNTEAFF.

The V and J genes are TRBV27 and TRBJ2-7, with D tentatively TRBD1 or TRBD2 (5 bases each). The germline V gene has CDR1 MNHEY and CDR2 SMNVEV (reference sequence). V was pared by 2 bases and J by 3 bases, with 11 bases between. The CDR3 runs 14 residues. The CDR3 nucleotides are TGTGCCAGCAGTTTAGTCCTGGGGGACTACGAGCAGTACTTC. This sequence encodes CASSLVLGDYEQYF.

This chain links TRBV28 with TRBJ2-1; weak D call: TRBD2 (5 bases). The V end was cut by 2 bases, the J end by 0 bases, with 8 bases between. Germline CDR1 is MDHEN and CDR2 is SYDVKM. The CDR3 loop spans 15 amino acids. CDR3 loop: CASSLRGSSYNEQFF. CDR3 sequence (DNA): TGTGCCAGCAGTTTACGTGGGAGCTCCTACAATGAGCAGTTCTTC.

The chain couples TRBV2 to TRBJ1-1; D not certain. This CDR3 spans 13 amino acids. The V and J ends lost 6 bases and 0 bases respectively, with 8 bases between them. Germline-derived CDR1 and CDR2 are SNHLY and FYNNEI. This CDR3 reads CASSEGMNTEAFF. The CDR3 DNA is TGTGCCAGCAGCGAGGGCATGAACACTGAAGCTTTCTTT.

A few counts support this clone. The CDR3 protein is CASSVASPGELFF. In nucleotides, the CDR3 is TGTGCCAGCAGCGTAGCTAGTCCCGGGGAGCTGTTTTTT. The rearrangement uses TRBV9 and TRBJ2-2; D not resolved. Trimming cost V 0 bases and J 6 bases, with 6 bases left between them. The CDR3 runs to 13 residues. Germline V gene sequence: CDR1 SGDLS, CDR2 YYNGEE.

V and J are TRBV29-1 and TRBJ2-2; D unclear. CDR3 size: 12 residues. Trimming cost V 6 bases and J 4 bases, with 9 bases left between them. CDR1 and CDR2 (germline): SQVTM, ANQGSEA. CDR3 region: CSVTLSTGELFF. The CDR3 DNA reads TGCAGCGTAACCCTTAGCACCGGGGAGCTGTTTTTT.

This clone was counted a few times. The chain employs TRBV30 and TRBJ2-2, with D perhaps matching TRBD1 (5 bases). V was cut by 0 bases and J by 7 bases, with 12 bases left in between. This CDR3 comprises 14 residues. Germline V lookup: CDR1 GTSNPN, CDR2 SVGIG (reference sequence). The DNA for the CDR3 is TGTGCCTGGAGTGTAAGGGCAGGGATCGGGGAGCTGTTTTTT. As protein: CAWSVRAGIGELFF.

This clone was detected only a few times. The gene calls are TRBV6-4 and TRBJ2-1; D is unresolved. This CDR3 region has 11 residues. Germline loops: CDR1 MRHNA, CDR2 SNTAGT. V was pared by 8 bases and J by 6 bases, with 8 bases between. The CDR3 is CASRRGNEQFF. DNA of the CDR3: TGTGCCAGCCGGCGAGGCAATGAGCAGTTCTTC.

The V and J genes are TRBV11-2 and TRBJ2-7, with TRBD2 identical over 12 bases. Germline CDR1 reads SGHAT; CDR2 reads FQNNGV. This CDR3 is built from 14 residues. V shed 8 bases and J 2 bases; nucleotides not matched to a gene: 4. The CDR3 coding sequence is TGTGCCAGCCTGAGACTAGCGGGGGCCTACGAGCAGTACTTC. It codes for CASLRLAGAYEQYF.

The CDR3 sequence: CASSIDFGQASQETQYF. DNA of the CDR3: TGTGCCAGTAGTATAGATTTCGGACAGGCCAGCCAAGAGACCCAGTACTTC. The V gene is TRBV19, the J gene TRBJ2-5, with 7 bases that match TRBD1. J gave up 1 base and V 0 bases, and 8 bases lay outside the gene matches. CDR1 LNHDA and CDR2 SQIVND come from the germline V gene (reference sequence). CDR3 length equals 17 residues. Full variable domain (rest looked up from reference TRBV19 and TRBJ2-5): DGGITQSPKYLFRKEGQNVTLSCEQNLNHDAMYWYRQDPGQGLRLIYYSQIVNDFQKGDIAEGYSVSREKKESFPLTVTSAQKNPTAFYLCASSIDFGQASQETQYFGPGTRLLVL.

This chain connects TRBV30 to TRBJ1-1; D ambiguous. In germline, CDR1 is GTSNPN, CDR2 SVGIG (reference sequence). Trimming cost V 0 bases and J 4 bases, with 12 bases left between them. This CDR3 contains 14 residues. Here the CDR3 reads CAWSVGVVGTEAFF. The CDR3 coding sequence is TGTGCCTGGAGTGTCGGGGTAGTTGGCACTGAAGCTTTCTTT.

V is TRBV4-1 and J is TRBJ1-1, with D maybe TRBD1 (5 bases). The CDR3 spans 15 residues. Trimming cost V 4 bases and J 1 base, with 13 bases left between them. The germline gives CDR1 MGHRA, CDR2 YSYEKL. The CDR3 region is CASSPHQTENTEAFF. DNA of the CDR3: TGCGCCAGCAGCCCCCATCAGACAGAGAACACTGAAGCTTTCTTT.

J is TRBJ2-1 and V is TRBV5-6, with D perhaps being TRBD1 or TRBD2 (5 bases each). Trimming took 1 base from V and 2 from J, leaving 19 bases between them. The CDR3 extends over 18 amino acids. The germline CDR1 and CDR2 sequences are SGHDT and YYEEEE. As DNA, the CDR3 is TGTGCCAGCAGCTTGTTGGGGACCCTGTCGACTACCTACAATGAGCAGTTCTTC. This sequence encodes CASSLLGTLSTTYNEQFF.

The chain employs TRBV2 and TRBJ1-1; D is perhaps TRBD1 (5 bases). The CDR3 is 15 residues long. Germline-derived CDR1 and CDR2 are SNHLY and FYNNEI. V gave up 0 bases and J gave up 4 bases, with 12 bases separating them. CDR3 DNA: TGTGCCAGCAGTGAAGCAGTGGGTGGGGGCACTGAAGCTTTCTTT. It encodes CASSEAVGGGTEAFF.